The subject of this entry is one T cell receptor (beta chain). Its antigen is unknown. Distinct nucleotide sequences in the sample also encode this CDR3. The source of the sample is a study of shared clonotypes between healthy human individuals. Overall study findings and caveats: Non-shared clonotypes had lower generation probabilities than those shared by all four donors. Clonotype sharing levels among donors were expected to vary with sequencing depth.

Germline assignment: CDR1 MNHNS and CDR2 SASEGT. V gave up 4 bases and J gave up 5 bases, with 5 bases separating them. The CDR3 runs to 11 residues. Every immunoSEQ plate was one replicate of a subset's evenly spread DNA. Sorted-subset replicate PCRs used roughly 210 ng of genomic DNA. This amount corresponded to 30,000 to 35,000 T cell genomes. Sequenced by immunoSEQ multiplex PCR; TCRdb stores in-frame clones only, minus some. The sample holds 1.4 million or so clones, approximately 98.5% seen once. This sequence joins TRBV6-1 and TRBJ1-2; D is uncertain. This TCR came from a man aged 25 to 40 in good health. Sample: naive CD4+ T cells sorted from blood. Stated subset: CD45RA+ positively selected. For the CDR3, the DNA is TGTGCCAGCAGTGTCACTTATGGCTACACCTTC. The encoded protein is CASSVTYGYTF.